Presented here are 13 T cell receptor beta chains from one specimen sequenced in a study of siplizumab effects on memory and regulatory T cells (dated by TCRdb to between 2017 and 2020). Libraries were prepared through the immunoSEQ multiplex PCR assay. Entries here come from immuneACCESS through TCRdb and include only in-frame sequences with V and J called. Some clones fail to appear in such tables; in the studies checked, an unresolved V gene covers under half of the shortfall, and the cause of the remainder is unknown. This sample lists roughly 120,000 clones; 80% to 95% were detected once. The ten largest clones take up around 1.3% of the sample. The sequenced sample was CD4+ T cells sorted from blood. The receptors shown here come from a human donor in good health.

CDR3 bases: TGTGCCAGCAGCGTAGTAGCGGGGGAGACCCAGTACTTC. Protein product: CASSVVAGETQYF. The chain couples TRBV9 to TRBJ2-5, with 8 bases aligning to TRBD2. With 0 bases clipped from V and 5 bases from J, the junction kept 0 bases outside the gene matches. The CDR3 consists of 13 residues. CDR1 is SGDLS, CDR2 YYNGEE, per germline.

This chain uses TRBV27 with TRBJ2-7; D may be TRBD2 (6 bases). The germline gives CDR1 MNHEY, CDR2 SMNVEV (reference sequence). The CDR3 covers 15 residues. The ends were cut back, 3 bases at V and 5 bases at J, with 17 bases in the middle. The CDR3 coding sequence is TGTGCCAGCAGTTTCAAGGGCCGGGGGTCAAACGAGCAGTACTTC. Protein: CASSFKGRGSNEQYF.

The V and J genes are TRBV6-1 and TRBJ2-7, with a weak D call TRBD2 (6 bases). The germline gives CDR1 MNHNS, CDR2 SASEGT. The CDR3 extends over 12 amino acids. V lost 3 bases and J lost 11, with 14 bases in between. The CDR3 DNA reads TGTGCCAGCAGTGACCCAGGGCGGGGAGAGTACTTC. Its translation: CASSDPGRGEYF.

This chain uses TRBV15 with TRBJ2-7; 7 nucleotides match TRBD1. This CDR3 comprises 15 residues. Germline V gene lookup returns CDR1 LNHNV and CDR2 YYDKDF (reference sequence). With 3 bases clipped from V and 6 bases from J, the junction kept 11 bases outside the gene matches. CDR3 amino acids: CATSSNRDRESEQYF. In nucleotides, the CDR3 is TGTGCCACCAGCAGCAACCGGGACAGAGAGTCCGAGCAGTACTTC. The whole variable domain, filled in from reference TRBV15 and TRBJ2-7, reads DAMVIQNPRYQVTQFGKPVTLSCSQTLNHNVMYWYQQKSSQAPKLLFHYYDKDFNNEADTPDNFQSRRPNTSFCFLDIRSPGLGDTAMYLCATSSNRDRESEQYFGPGTRLTVT.

The chain is built from TRBV9 and TRBJ1-2, with D tentatively TRBD1 (6 bases). V lost 3 bases to trimming and J lost 9 bases, with 27 bases between them. Germline V gene sequence: CDR1 SGDLS, CDR2 YYNGEE. This CDR3 has 17 residues. In DNA, the CDR3 is TGTGCCAGCAGCGAAACCTCCCGGACCGGGGGGCAAGGGAGCTACACCTTC. Its protein product is CASSETSRTGGQGSYTF.

The CDR3: CASSGQINQPQHF. Here the CDR3 DNA reads TGTGCCAGCAGTGGACAGATCAATCAGCCCCAGCATTTT. The rearrangement uses TRBV6-5 and TRBJ1-5, with D possibly being TRBD1 (6 bases). The ends were cut back, 5 bases at V and 3 bases at J, with 8 bases in the middle. The germline V gene encodes CDR1 MNHEY and CDR2 SVGAGI. This CDR3 region has 13 residues.

The V and J genes are TRBV5-5 and TRBJ2-7; D is possibly TRBD1 (5 bases). The CDR3 loop spans 14 amino acids. CDR1 SGHKS and CDR2 YYEKEE come from the germline V gene (reference sequence). Trimming pared 3 bases from V and 6 bases from J, leaving 16 bases between. CDR3 in amino acids: CASSSLARVIEQYF. In nucleotides, the CDR3 is TGTGCCAGCAGCTCCCTTGCCAGGGTGATCGAGCAGTACTTC.

The chain couples TRBV5-5 to TRBJ2-5, with D possibly matching TRBD2 (5 bases). Between the trimmed V and J ends, which lost 0 bases and 5 bases, there was a span of 14 bases. This CDR3 has 15 residues. Germline V CDR1 and CDR2: SGHKS, YYEKEE (reference sequence). The CDR3 region has the DNA TGTGCCAGCAGCTTGGAAGTGGGAGTGGTGGAGACCCAGTACTTC. It codes for CASSLEVGVVETQYF.

V and J are TRBV6-1 and TRBJ2-1; D is unclear. Germline CDR1 is MNHNS and CDR2 is SASEGT. There are 15 residues in the CDR3. The V and J ends lost 7 bases and 0 bases respectively, with 13 bases between them. In nucleotides, the CDR3 is TGTGCCAGCATTGAGCAAATGGGCTCCTACAATGAGCAGTTCTTC. Translating it yields CASIEQMGSYNEQFF.

This chain connects TRBV5-1 to TRBJ2-7, with 9 positions matching TRBD2. Germline-derived CDR1 and CDR2 are SGHRS and YFSETQ. With 4 bases clipped from V and 5 bases from J, the junction kept 10 bases outside the gene matches. The CDR3 length is 15 residues. The CDR3 loop is CASSKRAGGLDEQYF. CDR3 coding DNA: TGCGCCAGCAGCAAGCGAGCGGGAGGCCTTGACGAGCAGTACTTC.

This clone was observed once. This chain joins TRBV5-1 and TRBJ2-5; the D is unclear. Trimming pared 1 base from V and 3 bases from J, leaving 13 bases between. Germline CDR1 reads SGHRS; CDR2 reads YFSETQ. The CDR3 runs 15 residues. The CDR3 spells CASSLFPGRKETQYF. In DNA, the CDR3 is TGCGCCAGCAGCTTGTTCCCGGGCCGCAAAGAGACCCAGTACTTC.

The chain combines TRBV6-6 with TRBJ1-2; D might be TRBD1 (5 bases). CDR1 MNHNY and CDR2 SVGAGI come from the germline V gene (reference sequence). The CDR3 spans 13 residues. Trimming took off 5 bases at V and 4 bases at J, with 11 bases between the two ends. CDR3 nucleotides: TGTGCCAGCAGTCACCGGGACGCCTATGGCTACACCTTC. It is translated as CASSHRDAYGYTF.

The CDR3 reads CASSLYGTAANTGELFF. Written as DNA, the CDR3 is TGTGCCAGCAGTTTATATGGGACAGCGGCGAACACCGGGGAGCTGTTTTTT. The rearrangement joins TRBV27 to TRBJ2-2, with 7 bases lining up with TRBD1. V dropped 1 base and J dropped 0; count of bases not matched to a gene: 5. CDR1 and CDR2 from the germline V gene are MNHEY and SMNVEV (reference sequence). The CDR3 runs to 17 residues.